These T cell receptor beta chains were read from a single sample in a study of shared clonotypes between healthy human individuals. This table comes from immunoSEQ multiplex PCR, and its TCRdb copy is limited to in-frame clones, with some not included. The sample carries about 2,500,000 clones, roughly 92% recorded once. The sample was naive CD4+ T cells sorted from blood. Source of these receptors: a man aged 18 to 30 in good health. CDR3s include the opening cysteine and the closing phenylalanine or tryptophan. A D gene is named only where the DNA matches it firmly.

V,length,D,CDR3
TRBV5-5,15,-,CASSFHLYPSYEQYF
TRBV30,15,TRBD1,CAWRAGTVNTGELFF
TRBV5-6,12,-,CASSLVGYEQYF
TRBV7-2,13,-,CASSIKEGSPLHF
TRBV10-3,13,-,CALSEGGTGELFF
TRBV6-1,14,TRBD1,CASSVTGANYGYTF
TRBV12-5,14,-,CASGLGGVQETQYF
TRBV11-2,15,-,CASSRTTKGTDTQYF
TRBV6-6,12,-,CASTAGQGGYTF
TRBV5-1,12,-,CASSPDMNEAFF
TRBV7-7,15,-,CASSPGVGPSDTQYF
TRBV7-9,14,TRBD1,CASSSGQGYTEAFF
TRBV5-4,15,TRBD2,CASSKTSGSYNEQFF
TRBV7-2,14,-,CATRGPGSNYGYTF
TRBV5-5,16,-,CASSFRDGEQSEPQHF
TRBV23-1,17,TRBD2,CASKRGTGTSIRGTQYF
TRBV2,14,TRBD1,CASRETGLGNTIYF
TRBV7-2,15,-,CASSSRQATNEKLFF
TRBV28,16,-,CASSSIGERAYNEQFF
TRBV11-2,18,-,CASSLDRRLAGPQETQYF
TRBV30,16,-,CAGRGGTNSGANVLTF
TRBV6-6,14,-,CASSDPRAGYEQYF
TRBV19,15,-,CASSSMGLYQETQYF
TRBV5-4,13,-,CASSVGGKDTQYF
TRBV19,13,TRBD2,CASRRGGSETQYF
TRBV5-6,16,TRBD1,CASSMRVTQGAYGYTF
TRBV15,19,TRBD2,CATSREGLAGGWSGGEQYF
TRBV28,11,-,CASNGGYGYTF
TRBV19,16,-,CASSIVQTISNQPQHF
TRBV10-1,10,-,CASSEAGLFF
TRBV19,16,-,CASRVGTAVPTGEAFF
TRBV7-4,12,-,CASSLFFYGYTF
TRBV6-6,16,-,CASSYSAGGRSYEQYF
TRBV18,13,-,CASSPEGTGELFF
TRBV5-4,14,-,CASSFSDRNSPLHF
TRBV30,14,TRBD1,CAWSGGRGWNEQFF
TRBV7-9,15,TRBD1,CASSLDRGEVYEQYF
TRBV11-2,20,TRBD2,CASSLDGTSGTVLAKNIQYF
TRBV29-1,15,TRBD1,CSVEGPTQGGTEAFF
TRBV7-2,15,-,CASSVDRGSGETQYF